What follows are 24 T cell receptor beta chains derived from one specimen sequenced in a study of T cell responses to AZD1222 COVID-19 vaccine. The protocol was immunoSEQ multiplex PCR, while the TCRdb copy is restricted to in-frame clones and leaves out a portion. The sample shows around 120,000 clones, about 90% of them seen only once. Sample: peripheral blood, taken on day 0 of AZD1222 vaccination. Every receptor here comes from an adult in good health.

This chain joins TRBV5-4 and TRBJ2-3; D could derive from TRBD1 or TRBD2 (5 bases each). This CDR3 is built from 13 residues. Trimming shortened V by 4 bases and J by 2 bases, and 8 bases separated the two germline ends. Per germline, CDR1 SGHNT and CDR2 YYREEE (reference sequence). CDR3 amino acids: CASSGGFTDTQYF. The CDR3 DNA reads TGTGCCAGCAGCGGGGGATTCACAGATACGCAGTATTTT.

The chain links TRBV29-1 to TRBJ2-3, with 9 bases that match TRBD2. This CDR3 region has 14 residues. J was trimmed by 1 base and V by 4 bases; bases with no gene match: 3. Germline V gene lookup returns CDR1 SQVTM and CDR2 ANQGSEA. CDR3 in amino acids: CSVGAGGGTDTQYF. As DNA, the CDR3 is TGCAGCGTTGGGGCGGGAGGGGGCACAGATACGCAGTATTTT.

DNA of the CDR3: TGTGCCAGTAGAAGGTCCGGAGGTGTTAATTCACCCCTCCACTTT. This gives the protein CASRRSGGVNSPLHF. The chain recombines TRBV19 with TRBJ1-6, with no clear D. CDR1 and CDR2 from the germline V gene are LNHDA and SQIVND (reference sequence). The CDR3 is made up of 15 amino acids. Trimming removed 6 bases from V and 6 bases from J, with 15 bases in between.

The gene calls are TRBV2 and TRBJ2-2; D not certain. CDR3 length: 12 amino acids. Germline lookup yields CDR1 SNHLY and CDR2 FYNNEI. Trimming took off 3 bases at V and 5 bases at J, with 4 bases between the two ends. In DNA form, the CDR3 reads TGTGCCAGCAGTGAGACAACCGGGGAGCTGTTTTTT. It specifies CASSETTGELFF.

This clone appeared a single time. The CDR3 protein is CASSLFGGVGIQETQYF. The CDR3 DNA is TGTGCCAGCAGTTTATTTGGCGGAGTAGGAATCCAAGAGACCCAGTACTTC. J is TRBJ2-5 and V is TRBV27, with D uncertain. CDR3 size: 17 residues. V lost 1 base and J 1 base, leaving 16 bases between the germline ends. The germline V gene encodes CDR1 MNHEY and CDR2 SMNVEV (reference sequence).

The chain combines TRBV20-1 with TRBJ2-1, with D perhaps matching TRBD2 (6 bases). The germline CDR1 and CDR2 sequences are DFQATT and SNEGSKA (reference sequence). This CDR3 is built from 11 residues. V was cut by 6 bases and J by 8 bases, with 11 bases left in between. Here the CDR3 DNA reads TGCAGTGCGAGGCGGGGTCATGAGCAGTTCTTC. This codes for CSARRGHEQFF.

The rearrangement links TRBV18 to TRBJ1-4; D is perhaps TRBD1 (6 bases). The CDR3 is made up of 15 amino acids. Deletions cut 0 bases from V and 5 bases from J, with 10 bases between. Germline V gene sequence: CDR1 KGHSH, CDR2 LQKENI. The DNA of the CDR3 is TGTGCCAGCTCACCACCACAGGGTATCAATGAAAAACTGTTTTTT. Its protein is CASSPPQGINEKLFF.

CDR3 sequence (DNA): TGTGCCAGCAGTGAAGGGGGACAGGGGCTGACAGATACGCAGTATTTT. Encoded protein: CASSEGGQGLTDTQYF. This chain connects TRBV6-4 to TRBJ2-3; 10 bases align to TRBD1. Trimming at V came to 3 bases and at J to 3 bases, leaving 6 bases not matched to a gene. The length of the CDR3 is 16 residues. The germline gives CDR1 MRHNA, CDR2 SNTAGT.

The chain combines TRBV11-3 with TRBJ2-3; D not certain. V lost 5 bases and J lost 1, with 7 bases in between. CDR1 and CDR2 (germline): SGHNT, YENEEA. The CDR3 runs to 13 residues. Here the CDR3 reads CASSHRGTDTQYF. In DNA form, the CDR3 reads TGTGCCAGCAGCCACCGGGGCACAGATACGCAGTATTTT. The variable domain in full, completed from reference TRBV11-3 and TRBJ2-3, reads EAGVVQSPRYKIIEKKQPVAFWCNPISGHNTLYWYLQNLGQGPELLIRYENEEAVDDSQLPKDRFSAERLKGVDSTLKIQPAELGDSAVYLCASSHRGTDTQYFGPGTRLTVL.

This rearrangement joins TRBV5-5 to TRBJ1-5, with D possibly being TRBD1 (5 bases). CDR1 SGHKS and CDR2 YYEKEE come from the germline V gene (reference sequence). V was shortened by 2 bases and J by 7 bases, with 10 bases between the two germline ends. The CDR3 spans 13 residues. The CDR3 coding sequence is TGTGCCAGCAGCTTCAGGGTTGACCAGCCCCAGCATTTT. This encodes CASSFRVDQPQHF.

The J gene is TRBJ1-5, the V gene TRBV9; D is undetermined. CDR1 and CDR2 from the germline V gene are SGDLS and YYNGEE. This CDR3 is built from 16 residues. With 4 bases removed from V and 3 bases from J, the gap between germline ends came to 17 bases. This chain's CDR3 is CASSPLRLRVNQPQHF. Written as DNA, the CDR3 is TGTGCCAGCAGCCCCCTTAGGTTACGTGTCAATCAGCCCCAGCATTTT.

V usage is TRBV7-3 and J usage is TRBJ1-3, with D unclear. Between the trimmed V and J ends, which lost 5 bases and 0 bases, there was a span of 11 bases. This CDR3 is 15 amino acids long. Per the germline V gene, CDR1 is SGHTA and CDR2 is FQGTGA. This CDR3 reads CASSPEWSSGNTIYF. The CDR3 DNA follows: TGTGCCAGCAGCCCTGAGTGGAGCTCTGGAAACACCATATATTTT.

The genes are TRBV18 and TRBJ1-1; D is perhaps TRBD1 (5 bases). Germline V CDR1 and CDR2: KGHSH, LQKENI. This CDR3 is 12 amino acids long. V lost 3 bases and J lost 7, with 9 bases in between. CDR3 DNA sequence: TGTGCCAGCTCACCCGGGACGGATGAAGCTTTCTTT. It encodes CASSPGTDEAFF.

This chain links TRBV4-1 with TRBJ2-3; TRBD2 agrees at 12 bases. The CDR3 extends over 15 amino acids. Germline V gene lookup returns CDR1 MGHRA and CDR2 YSYEKL. The junction had 8 bases not matched to a gene; V was cut back by 10 bases and J by 3 bases. The CDR3 DNA reads TGCGCCACTTCCCCCCTAGCGGGAGGGACAGATACGCAGTATTTT. Translation: CATSPLAGGTDTQYF.

The V call is TRBV19, the J call TRBJ2-7, with TRBD1 identical over 7 bases. The CDR3 has 15 residues. Per germline, CDR1 LNHDA and CDR2 SQIVND (reference sequence). The V segment lost 4 bases and the J segment 2 bases; nucleotides outside the gene matches: 8. The CDR3 is CASSTGGQVPYEQYF. In nucleotides, the CDR3 is TGTGCCAGTAGTACGGGCGGACAGGTCCCCTACGAGCAGTACTTC.

The chain has TRBV9 and TRBJ2-3; D not certain. The length of the CDR3 is 14 residues. V lost 3 bases and J lost 2, with 10 bases in between. Germline lookup yields CDR1 SGDLS and CDR2 YYNGEE. The CDR3 reads CASSDAPHTDTQYF. The CDR3 nucleotides are TGTGCCAGCAGCGACGCCCCCCACACAGATACGCAGTATTTT.

V is TRBV7-8 and J is TRBJ1-1; possible D gene TRBD1, 6 bases. Per germline, CDR1 SGHVS and CDR2 FQNEAQ. V lost 4 bases and J lost 4, with 10 bases in between. The CDR3 covers 13 residues. The CDR3 DNA reads as TGTGCCAGCAGCTATAACAGGGCCACTGAAGCTTTCTTT. Protein sequence: CASSYNRATEAFF.

V is TRBV5-1 and J is TRBJ1-5; D is ambiguous. CDR1 and CDR2 from the germline V gene are SGHRS and YFSETQ. V lost 4 bases, J lost 2 bases, and 10 bases lay in between. This CDR3 region has 14 residues. CDR3 sequence reads: CASSDGRGNQPQHF. The CDR3 nucleotides read TGCGCCAGCAGCGATGGACGGGGCAATCAGCCCCAGCATTTT.

This chain uses TRBV3-1 (or the pseudogene TRBV3-2) with TRBJ1-4; the D gene is possibly TRBD1 (6 bases). From germline, CDR1 is LGHDT and CDR2 YNNKEL (reference sequence). The V and J ends lost 1 base and 10 bases respectively, with 13 bases between them. This CDR3 is 14 amino acids long. CDR3 DNA sequence: TGTGCCAGCAGCCAAGGGGGGGCACGTGGAAAACTGTTTTTT. Its translation is CASSQGGARGKLFF.

This clone came up a few times. The chain recombines TRBV7-6 with TRBJ1-1; D call uncertain. In germline, CDR1 is SGHVS, CDR2 FNYEAQ. The V and J ends lost 5 bases and 5 bases respectively, with 9 bases between them. CDR3 length: 12 residues. DNA of the CDR3: TGTGCCAGCAGCCCGGGCGAGACTGAAGCTTTCTTT. Encoded protein: CASSPGETEAFF.

In this sample, this clone turned up once. This chain uses TRBV6-2 or TRBV6-3 with TRBJ2-2; D gene ambiguous. CDR3 length: 15 amino acids. Germline CDR1 is MNHEY and CDR2 is SVGEGT. V was clipped by 3 bases and J by 3 bases, with 11 bases between them. The CDR3 sequence is CASSYPLLHTGELFF. For the CDR3, the DNA is TGTGCCAGCAGTTATCCCTTACTCCACACCGGGGAGCTGTTTTTT.

The chain is built from TRBV3-1 (or the pseudogene TRBV3-2) and TRBJ2-7, with TRBD2 identical over 11 bases. Germline CDR1 is LGHDT and CDR2 is YNNKEL (reference sequence). Losses at the gene ends were 3 bases for V and 1 base for J; bases not matched to a gene: 5. The CDR3 is 16 amino acids. The CDR3 sequence is CASSQMTSGASYEQYF. The CDR3, as DNA: TGTGCCAGCAGCCAGATGACTAGCGGGGCTTCCTACGAGCAGTACTTC.

The genes are TRBV7-2 and TRBJ1-1, with D maybe TRBD1 (5 bases). This CDR3 has 14 residues. Germline CDR1 SGHTA, CDR2 FQGNSA. Trimming shortened V by 0 bases and J by 3 bases, and 8 bases separated the two germline ends. CDR3 amino acids: CASSLAEGHTEAFF. The DNA of the CDR3 is TGTGCCAGCAGCTTAGCGGAGGGACACACTGAAGCTTTCTTT.

This rearrangement joins TRBV14 to TRBJ2-1, with D perhaps TRBD1 (5 bases). CDR1 and CDR2 from the germline V gene are SGHDN and FVKESK. CDR3 length equals 12 residues. V lost 5 bases and J 8 bases, leaving 10 bases between the germline ends. The CDR3 sequence: CASSAGFYEQFF. CDR3 coding DNA: TGTGCCAGCAGCGCAGGGTTCTATGAGCAGTTCTTC.